A single sample gave rise to the 26 T cell receptor beta chains below, sequenced in a study of T-cell memory formation after mild COVID-19. TCRdb independently ran MiXCR on the 5' RACE reads; one entry per CDR3 protein. The table shows some 250,000 distinct CDR3 sequences, with roughly 17% occurring only once. The sample was PBMCs or a T cell subset sorted from them (not recorded which). Receptors were obtained from a man aged 18 to 30 who had mild COVID-19 (a few samples of this study predate the infection). Cell type and time point are not known.

This clonotype appeared many times. This chain's CDR3 is CASNEQGPDTGELFF. The CDR3 DNA reads as TGTGCCAGCAACGAACAGGGTCCGGACACCGGGGAGCTGTTTTTT. The chain joins TRBV6-6 to TRBJ2-2; maybe TRBD1 (6 bases). The CDR3 length is 15 residues. Germline CDR1 reads MNHNY; CDR2 reads SVGAGI (reference sequence). The V gene lost 7 bases and the J gene lost 3 bases, with 15 bases spanning the gap.

The chain recombines TRBV5-4 with TRBJ2-5; either TRBD1 or TRBD2 may fit D (7 bases each). CDR3 size: 16 residues. Trimming removed 5 bases at V and 2 bases at J, with 19 bases between. The germline CDR1 and CDR2 sequences are SGHNT and YYREEE (reference sequence). In DNA form, the CDR3 reads TGTGCCAGCAGAGAGGGAGGGGGCGGACAACAAGAGACCCAGTACTTC. Its protein product is CASREGGGGQQETQYF. Full variable domain (missing parts from reference TRBV5-4 and TRBJ2-5): ETGVTQSPTHLIKTRGQQVTLRCSSQSGHNTVSWYQQALGQGPQFIFQYYREEENGRGNFPPRFSGLQFPNYSSELNVNALELDDSALYLCASREGGGGQQETQYFGPGTRLLVL.

The J gene is TRBJ2-1, the V gene TRBV15, with a possible D match to TRBD1 (5 bases). V dropped 0 bases and J dropped 7 bases, with 13 bases sitting between them. CDR1 is LNHNV and CDR2 is YYDKDF in the germline V gene (reference sequence). CDR3 length equals 15 residues. The CDR3 loop is CATSRDPQGDNEQFF. Written as DNA, the CDR3 is TGTGCCACCAGCAGAGATCCTCAAGGGGATAATGAGCAGTTCTTC.

The chain is built from TRBV5-1 and TRBJ1-2; D not certain. Trimming left V 0 bases short and J 4 bases short, with 13 bases between. Germline CDR1 SGHRS, CDR2 YFSETQ. This CDR3 is built from 15 residues. CDR3: CASSLDTDGFYGYTF. In DNA form, the CDR3 reads TGCGCCAGCAGCTTGGACACGGACGGTTTCTATGGCTACACCTTC.

The genes are TRBV19 and TRBJ2-7; D ambiguous. The CDR3 has 13 amino acids. Germline V CDR1 and CDR2: LNHDA, SQIVND (reference sequence). The ends were cut back, 1 base at V and 1 base at J, with 5 bases in the middle. CDR3 protein: CASSIVGSYEQYF. The DNA of the CDR3 is TGTGCCAGTAGTATAGTAGGGTCCTACGAGCAGTACTTC.

The chain couples TRBV7-2 to TRBJ2-5; D tentatively fits TRBD1 or TRBD2 (5 bases each). Germline CDR1 is SGHTA and CDR2 is FQGNSA. V was shortened by 4 bases and J by 2 bases, with 20 bases between the two germline ends. The CDR3 has 17 amino acids. The CDR3 sequence: CASSSFVRGRRQETQYF. Here the CDR3 DNA reads TGTGCCAGCAGCTCATTTGTCCGGGGCCGTAGACAAGAGACCCAGTACTTC.

The rearrangement links TRBV10-3 to TRBJ2-7; D unclear. Trimming removed 3 bases from V and 0 bases from J, with 12 bases in between. This CDR3 contains 15 residues. Germline V lookup: CDR1 ENHRY, CDR2 SYGVKD. CDR3 sequence (DNA): TGTGCCATCAGTGATCCGGACCATAGCTCCTACGAGCAGTACTTC. This gives the protein CAISDPDHSSYEQYF.

This clonotype showed up many times. The chain has TRBV4-1 and TRBJ2-5, with TRBD1 matching over 8 bases. This CDR3 is 14 amino acids long. V lost 1 base to trimming and J lost 5 bases; unmatched junction nucleotides: 3. Germline CDR1 and CDR2: MGHRA and YSYEKL. CDR3 region: CASSQVDREETQYF. Written as DNA, the CDR3 is TGCGCCAGCAGCCAAGTGGACAGGGAGGAGACCCAGTACTTC.

The CDR3 nucleotides are TGCGCCAGCAGCCACTCAGCGGCGTCCCCCAATGAGCAGTTCTTC. Translated, it gives CASSHSAASPNEQFF. This sequence joins TRBV4-3 and TRBJ2-1; maybe TRBD2 (5 bases). Trimming left V 3 bases short and J 6 bases short, with 15 bases between. This CDR3 contains 15 residues. CDR1 is LGHNA and CDR2 is YSLEER in the germline V gene.

Many counts were recorded for this clonotype. The CDR3 region is CASSQSNSNQPQHF. CDR3 DNA: TGTGCCAGCAGTCAGAGTAATAGCAATCAGCCCCAGCATTTT. The chain couples TRBV6-5 to TRBJ1-5, with D unclear. The V end was cut by 5 bases, the J end by 0 bases, with 8 bases between. CDR1 is MNHEY and CDR2 is SVGAGI in the germline V gene. CDR3 size: 14 residues.

The rearrangement links TRBV11-2 to TRBJ2-2; 9 bases line up with TRBD2. Per germline, CDR1 SGHAT and CDR2 FQNNGV. V lost 4 bases and J lost 0; bases outside the gene matches: 12. This CDR3 region has 19 residues. The CDR3 nucleotides are TGTGCCAGCAGCTCAGAGGGCAGCGGGGGGTTCGCGAACACCGGGGAGCTGTTTTTT. It codes for CASSSEGSGGFANTGELFF.

This clonotype has ten or more counts. This chain uses TRBV12-3 or TRBV12-4 with TRBJ2-3; D remains ambiguous. The CDR3 has 12 residues. Trimming cost V 1 base and J 6 bases, with 5 bases left between them. The CDR3 DNA is TGTGCCAGCAGTTTAGTAATCGATACGCAGTATTTT. Its translation: CASSLVIDTQYF.

This sequence joins TRBV20-1 and TRBJ2-5; either TRBD1 or TRBD2 may supply D (6 bases each). The CDR3 runs 16 residues. Germline CDR1 reads DFQATT; CDR2 reads SNEGSKA (reference sequence). V lost 6 bases and J 3 bases, leaving 23 bases between the germline ends. The CDR3 protein is CSAAVGGSWSKETQYF. CDR3 DNA sequence: TGCAGTGCCGCTGTGGGGGGCTCTTGGTCTAAAGAGACCCAGTACTTC.

In its sample, this clonotype was seen a few times. This chain links TRBV5-5 with TRBJ2-7, with 9 bases aligning to TRBD1. The J segment lost 4 bases and the V segment lost 4 bases, leaving 6 bases of the junction unmatched. The CDR3 spans 14 residues. The germline V gene has CDR1 SGHKS and CDR2 YYEKEE (reference sequence). As DNA, the CDR3 is TGTGCCAGCAGCACCTCGGGACAGGGATACGAGCAGTACTTC. Translated, it gives CASSTSGQGYEQYF.

This clonotype appeared a few times. The rearrangement links TRBV4-1 to TRBJ2-5; perhaps TRBD1 as D (5 bases). The germline V gene has CDR1 MGHRA and CDR2 YSYEKL. There are 14 residues in the CDR3. The V end lost 1 base, the J end lost 3 bases, and 9 bases lay between the germline ends. The CDR3 sequence is CASSQGVREETQYF. The CDR3 nucleotides are TGCGCCAGCAGCCAAGGGGTCAGGGAAGAGACCCAGTACTTC.

J is TRBJ1-4 and V is TRBV12-3 or TRBV12-4; 10 nucleotides align to TRBD1. The CDR3 has 16 amino acids. V trimming: 6 bases; J trimming: 2 bases; junction bases outside the gene matches: 6. Here the CDR3 DNA reads TGTGCCAGCAGCCGACAGGGGGCGCCGACTAATGAAAAACTGTTTTTT. Protein sequence: CASSRQGAPTNEKLFF.

J is TRBJ2-2 and V is TRBV2, with 9 positions matching TRBD1. The CDR3 extends over 16 amino acids. The V and J ends lost 6 bases and 4 bases, in that order; junction bases with no gene match: 9. Germline V gives CDR1 SNHLY, CDR2 FYNNEI. CDR3 nucleotide sequence: TGTGCCAGCAGCGGGGGACAGGGTCACGGCACCGGGGAGCTGTTTTTT. Its protein is CASSGGQGHGTGELFF.

The chain carries TRBV6-4 and TRBJ2-2; 9 nucleotides agree with TRBD1. Losses at the gene ends were 3 bases for V and 6 bases for J; bases not matched to a gene: 2. The CDR3 has 14 amino acids. Germline V gives CDR1 MRHNA, CDR2 SNTAGT. The CDR3 protein is CASSEQGASGELFF. The CDR3 DNA follows: TGTGCCAGCAGTGAACAGGGGGCTTCCGGGGAGCTGTTTTTT.

This clonotype was counted a few times. The V and J genes are TRBV28 and TRBJ1-2; D is unclear. The V and J ends lost 5 bases and 2 bases respectively, with 9 bases between them. Germline CDR1 MDHEN, CDR2 SYDVKM. The CDR3 has 13 residues. The CDR3 sequence: CASSPAGNYGYTF. The DNA of the CDR3 is TGTGCCAGCAGTCCCGCGGGGAACTATGGCTACACCTTC.

This chain joins TRBV20-1 and TRBJ1-4; D not certain. The CDR3 loop spans 12 amino acids. Germline lookup yields CDR1 DFQATT and CDR2 SNEGSKA (reference sequence). The DNA of the CDR3 is TGCGCTTCGGGCGGCGCTAATGAAAAACTGTTTTTT. Translating gives CASGGANEKLFF.

This clonotype was picked up many times. CDR3 nucleotides: TGTGCCAGCAGCTCGACAGGGGGCGATGAGCAGTTCTTC. Its translation: CASSSTGGDEQFF. The chain links TRBV11-2 to TRBJ2-1; 10 bases match TRBD1. CDR3 length: 13 amino acids. J gave up 8 bases and V 4 bases, and 2 bases lay outside the gene matches. The germline gives CDR1 SGHAT, CDR2 FQNNGV.

This clonotype turned up a few times. V and J are TRBV7-9 and TRBJ2-5; D gene unclear. Germline V CDR1 and CDR2: SEHNR, FQNEAQ (reference sequence). The germline V and J ends were trimmed by 5 bases and 3 bases, with 13 bases remaining between them. The CDR3 loop spans 14 amino acids. The CDR3 reads CASSPHTEKETQYF. The DNA of the CDR3 is TGTGCCAGCAGCCCGCATACTGAGAAAGAGACCCAGTACTTC.

This clonotype has more than one count but fewer than ten. The CDR3 coding sequence is TGTGCCAGCAGCTTAGGCATTGGGGCAGGGGAAGAGACCCAGTACTTC. Translating it yields CASSLGIGAGEETQYF. V is TRBV7-2 and J is TRBJ2-5; a weak D match, TRBD1 (6 bases). This CDR3 is built from 16 residues. Germline V lookup: CDR1 SGHTA, CDR2 FQGNSA. V lost 1 base to trimming and J lost 3 bases, with 15 bases between them.

This clonotype came up a few times. The genes are TRBV9 and TRBJ2-7, with 10 bases matching TRBD1. Germline assignment: CDR1 SGDLS and CDR2 YYNGEE. V lost 0 bases and J lost 2; bases outside the gene matches: 2. CDR3 length: 15 residues. In nucleotides, the CDR3 is TGTGCCAGCAGCGTAGGTGGACAGGGGGCCTACGAGCAGTACTTC. It translates to CASSVGGQGAYEQYF.

The chain couples TRBV20-1 to TRBJ1-6; unclear D gene. The CDR3 runs to 14 residues. The V end lost 0 bases, the J end lost 6 bases, and 9 bases lay between the germline ends. Germline CDR1 reads DFQATT; CDR2 reads SNEGSKA (reference sequence). The CDR3 DNA follows: TGCAGTGCTAGAGACCCGAGGCGTAATTCACCCCTCCACTTT. It is translated as CSARDPRRNSPLHF.

This chain connects TRBV4-2 to TRBJ2-3; TRBD2 matches 15 bases. The V segment lost 5 bases and the J segment 3 bases; nucleotides outside the gene matches: 3. The CDR3 runs to 16 residues. From germline, CDR1 is LGHNA and CDR2 YNFKEQ. The CDR3 nucleotides read TGTGCCAGCAGCGGACTAGCGGGGGGGAATACAGATACGCAGTATTTT. This translates into CASSGLAGGNTDTQYF.